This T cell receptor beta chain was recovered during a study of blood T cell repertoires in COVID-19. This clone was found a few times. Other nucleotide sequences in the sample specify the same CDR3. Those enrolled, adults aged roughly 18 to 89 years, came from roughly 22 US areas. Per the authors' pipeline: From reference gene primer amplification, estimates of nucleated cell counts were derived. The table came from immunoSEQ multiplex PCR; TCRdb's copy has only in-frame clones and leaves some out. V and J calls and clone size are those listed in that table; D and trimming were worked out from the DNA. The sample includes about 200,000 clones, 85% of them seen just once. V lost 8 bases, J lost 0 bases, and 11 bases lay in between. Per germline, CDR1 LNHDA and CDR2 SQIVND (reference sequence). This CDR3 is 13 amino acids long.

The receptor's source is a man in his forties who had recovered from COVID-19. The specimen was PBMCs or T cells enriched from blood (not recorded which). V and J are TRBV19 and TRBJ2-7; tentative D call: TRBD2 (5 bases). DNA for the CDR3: TGTGCCAGTTCGGTGCGGGCCTCCTACGAGCAGTACTTC. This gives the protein CASSVRASYEQYF.